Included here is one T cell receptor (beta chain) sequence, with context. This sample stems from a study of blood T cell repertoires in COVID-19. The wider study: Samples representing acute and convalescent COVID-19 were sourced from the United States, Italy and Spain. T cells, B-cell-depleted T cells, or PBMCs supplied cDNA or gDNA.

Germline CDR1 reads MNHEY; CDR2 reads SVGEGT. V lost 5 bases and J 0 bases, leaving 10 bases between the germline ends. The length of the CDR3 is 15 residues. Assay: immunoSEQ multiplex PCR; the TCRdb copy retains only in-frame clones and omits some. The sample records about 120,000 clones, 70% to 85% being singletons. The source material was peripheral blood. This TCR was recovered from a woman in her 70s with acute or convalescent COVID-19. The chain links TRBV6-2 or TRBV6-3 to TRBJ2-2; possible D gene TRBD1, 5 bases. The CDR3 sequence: CASSNRFANTGELFF. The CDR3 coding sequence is TGTGCCAGCAGTAACAGGTTCGCGAACACCGGGGAGCTGTTTTTT.